What follows are 27 T cell receptor beta chains derived from one specimen sequenced in a study of T-cell memory formation after mild COVID-19. TCRdb re-called the 5' RACE reads through MiXCR, storing one row per CDR3 protein. Among some 210,000 distinct CDR3 sequences listed, about 17% were seen once. Sequencing input: PBMCs or a T cell subset sorted from them (not recorded which). The origin of the receptors is an adult woman who had mild COVID-19 (a few samples of this study predate the infection). Cell type and time point are not known.

Many counts were recorded for this clonotype. In DNA, the CDR3 is TGTGCCAGCAGCCCCAGCTATGGCTACACCTTC. This sequence encodes CASSPSYGYTF. The chain combines TRBV12-3 or TRBV12-4 with TRBJ1-2; D not certain. Trimming stripped 6 bases from V and 4 bases from J, with 6 bases between. CDR3 size: 11 residues.

The chain joins TRBV12-3 or TRBV12-4 to TRBJ1-1; no definite D call. Trimming shortened V by 6 bases and J by 3 bases, and 8 bases separated the two germline ends. This CDR3 is 12 amino acids long. The CDR3 DNA is TGTGCCAGCAGACACGGGCACACTGAAGCTTTCTTT. Translating it yields CASRHGHTEAFF.

The chain has TRBV30 and TRBJ2-7, with D possibly being TRBD2 (6 bases). There are 13 residues in the CDR3. V gave up 2 bases and J gave up 4 bases, with 12 bases separating them. Germline V lookup: CDR1 GTSNPN, CDR2 SVGIG (reference sequence). The CDR3 is CAWSSGSRYEQYF. The CDR3 nucleotides read TGTGCCTGGAGTAGCGGGTCTAGGTACGAGCAGTACTTC.

This rearrangement joins TRBV20-1 to TRBJ1-2; D is perhaps TRBD1 (5 bases). Germline CDR1 DFQATT, CDR2 SNEGSKA (reference sequence). V lost 2 bases, J lost 7 bases, and 17 bases lay in between. The CDR3 spans 14 residues. The CDR3 here is CSARHPTGTSGYTF. CDR3 nucleotide sequence: TGCAGTGCTAGACACCCTACCGGGACGTCTGGCTACACCTTC.

This clonotype was counted only a few times. The V gene is TRBV29-1, the J gene TRBJ2-1, with D unresolved. Germline V CDR1 and CDR2: SQVTM, ANQGSEA. This CDR3 is built from 14 residues. Trimming shortened V by 3 bases and J by 0 bases, and 9 bases separated the two germline ends. CDR3 bases: TGCAGCGTTGAGGGCGGAAGCTCCTACAATGAGCAGTTCTTC. It codes for CSVEGGSSYNEQFF.

The chain employs TRBV25-1 and TRBJ2-4, with 13 positions matching TRBD2. The CDR3 has 17 residues. V trimming: 4 bases; J trimming: 9 bases; junction bases outside the gene matches: 12. Germline V gene data show CDR1 as MGHDK and CDR2 as SYGVNS. The chain's CDR3 is CASSGPFGLAGEGIQYF. CDR3 in DNA: TGTGCCAGCAGTGGACCCTTCGGACTAGCGGGGGAGGGCATTCAGTACTTC. The variable domain in full, with the rest retrieved from reference TRBV25-1 and TRBJ2-4, is EADIYQTPRYLVIGTGKKITLECSQTMGHDKMYWYQQDPGMELHLIHYSYGVNSTEKGDLSSESTVSRIRTEHFPLTLESARPSHTSQYLCASSGPFGLAGEGIQYFGAGTRLSVL.

This sequence joins TRBV10-3 and TRBJ1-4; D unclear. Trimming took off 9 bases at V and 8 bases at J, with 16 bases between the two ends. CDR3 size: 13 residues. The germline V gene encodes CDR1 ENHRY and CDR2 SYGVKD. In DNA, the CDR3 is TGTGCCATGCGGTTCCACCCGGGGGAAAAACTGTTTTTT. Protein sequence: CAMRFHPGEKLFF.

This clonotype was observed many times. CDR3 bases: TGCAGTGCTAGCGTCGCGACACGTGCCAATGAGCAGTTCTTC. As protein: CSASVATRANEQFF. V usage is TRBV20-1 and J usage is TRBJ2-1, with unresolved D. In germline, CDR1 is DFQATT, CDR2 SNEGSKA (reference sequence). The CDR3 totals 14 residues. The V end was cut by 3 bases, the J end by 6 bases, with 15 bases between.

The chain has TRBV20-1 and TRBJ2-1, with TRBD2 matching over 10 bases. The CDR3 runs to 12 residues. The J segment lost 7 bases and the V segment lost 6 bases, leaving 3 bases of the junction unmatched. Germline CDR1 is DFQATT and CDR2 is SNEGSKA (reference sequence). CDR3 in DNA: TGCAGTGCAGCGGGAGGGCCGAATGAGCAGTTCTTC. Translating gives CSAAGGPNEQFF.

V gene TRBV12-3 or TRBV12-4 combines with J gene TRBJ1-2, with D uncertain. V was shortened by 7 bases and J by 3 bases, with 12 bases between the two germline ends. The CDR3 loop spans 13 amino acids. The CDR3 is CASTLGRHYGYTF. CDR3 DNA: TGTGCCAGCACCCTGGGCCGCCACTATGGCTACACCTTC.

This clonotype was observed a handful of times. The chain couples TRBV24-1 to TRBJ2-1; the D call may be TRBD1 or TRBD2 (5 bases each). This CDR3 is 12 amino acids long. V dropped 5 bases and J dropped 9 bases, with 10 bases sitting between them. Germline V gives CDR1 KGHDR, CDR2 SFDVKD. CDR3 amino acids: CATSVGTTEQFF. DNA for the CDR3: TGTGCCACCAGTGTCGGGACCACTGAGCAGTTCTTC.

The chain's CDR3 is CASSFDRAETQYF. The CDR3 nucleotides read TGTGCCAGCAGCTTCGACAGGGCAGAGACCCAGTACTTC. This sequence joins TRBV7-9 and TRBJ2-5, with 7 bases fitting TRBD1. The ends lost 3 bases at V and 4 bases at J; junction bases unmatched: 2. CDR3 length: 13 amino acids. Germline assignment: CDR1 SEHNR and CDR2 FQNEAQ (reference sequence).

This clonotype showed up just a few times. V usage is TRBV7-8 and J usage is TRBJ2-7; 7 bases are a match to TRBD1. Unmatched junction bases numbered 11, after V lost 5 bases and J lost 1 base. Per germline, CDR1 SGHVS and CDR2 FQNEAQ. The CDR3 totals 16 residues. The CDR3 is CASSGGRTGVSYEQYF. DNA of the CDR3: TGTGCCAGCAGCGGGGGTAGGACAGGAGTGTCCTACGAGCAGTACTTC.

This rearrangement joins TRBV5-6 to TRBJ2-7, with TRBD1 identical over 10 bases. In germline, CDR1 is SGHDT, CDR2 YYEEEE. The CDR3 runs 14 residues. Trimming removed 4 bases from V and 3 bases from J; junction bases left unmatched: 4. CDR3 residues: CASSRDRGNYEQYF. The DNA of the CDR3 is TGTGCCAGCAGCCGGGACAGGGGTAACTACGAGCAGTACTTC.

V is TRBV2 and J is TRBJ1-2, with 9 bases aligning to TRBD1. Losses at the gene ends were 7 bases for V and 5 bases for J; bases not matched to a gene: 8. The germline CDR1 and CDR2 sequences are SNHLY and FYNNEI. This CDR3 is built from 14 residues. The CDR3 bases are TGTGCCAGCAACCCACAGGGGGCGGGTTATGGCTACACCTTC. It encodes CASNPQGAGYGYTF.

The rearrangement joins TRBV11-2 to TRBJ2-5; no definite D call. Germline V gene data show CDR1 as SGHAT and CDR2 as FQNNGV. The CDR3 totals 14 residues. V dropped 2 bases and J dropped 5 bases, with 12 bases sitting between them. CDR3 loop: CASSLSSLGETQYF. The CDR3 DNA reads TGTGCCAGCAGCTTAAGTAGTTTGGGGGAGACCCAGTACTTC.

This clonotype has only a few counts. The chain has TRBV6-2 or TRBV6-3 and TRBJ2-2, with D tentatively TRBD1 (6 bases). This CDR3 is 16 amino acids long. V was clipped by 6 bases and J by 2 bases, with 16 bases between them. Germline CDR1 reads MNHEY; CDR2 reads SVGEGT. The CDR3 DNA reads TGTGCCAGCAGATTACCGGGACAAGTAAACACCGGGGAGCTGTTTTTT. It yields the protein CASRLPGQVNTGELFF.

This clonotype has only a few counts. This chain uses TRBV29-1 with TRBJ2-7; 11 bases map to TRBD1. Germline V lookup: CDR1 SQVTM, CDR2 ANQGSEA. Trimming cost V 7 bases and J 2 bases; bases outside gene matches: 10. This CDR3 region has 15 residues. CDR3 residues: CSATETGQGAYEQYF. In DNA form, the CDR3 reads TGCAGCGCGACTGAAACGGGACAGGGGGCCTACGAGCAGTACTTC.

The CDR3, as DNA: TGTGCCAGCAGCCCGAAACGACAGGGACCAGCTTTCTTT. Amino acids: CASSPKRQGPAFF. This sequence joins TRBV7-2 and TRBJ1-1, with 7 bases matching TRBD1. The V gene's germline CDR1 is SGHTA and CDR2 FQGNSA. The CDR3 sequence is 13 residues long. The J segment lost 10 bases and the V segment lost 5 bases, leaving 10 bases of the junction unmatched.

V usage is TRBV4-3 and J usage is TRBJ1-6, with D possibly being TRBD1 (6 bases). Trimming pared 4 bases from V and 7 bases from J, leaving 17 bases between. Per germline, CDR1 LGHNA and CDR2 YSLEER. The CDR3 is 16 amino acids. The CDR3 spells CASSPQGGQGNSPLHF. The CDR3 bases are TGCGCCAGCAGCCCACAAGGAGGCCAGGGGAATTCACCCCTCCACTTT.

This clonotype was recorded once. DNA for the CDR3: TGTGCCAGCTCACCCTTAAAGAGCGGGAGTTTCGCAGATACGCAGTATTTT. Amino acid sequence: CASSPLKSGSFADTQYF. This chain links TRBV18 with TRBJ2-3; 8 positions agree with TRBD2. This CDR3 spans 17 amino acids. V shed 3 bases, J shed 4 bases, and the junction held 12 bases outside the gene matches. CDR1 and CDR2 (germline): KGHSH, LQKENI.

The rearrangement joins TRBV15 to TRBJ1-6, with TRBD1 identical over 7 bases. With 8 bases clipped from V and 8 bases from J, the junction kept 6 bases outside the gene matches. In germline, CDR1 is LNHNV, CDR2 YYDKDF (reference sequence). CDR3 length: 13 residues. In nucleotides, the CDR3 is TGTGCCACCGGGACAGCCCGACATTCACCCCTCCACTTT. Encoded protein: CATGTARHSPLHF.

The chain employs TRBV7-2 and TRBJ2-3; D remains unclear. Between the trimmed V and J ends, which lost 8 bases and 0 bases, there was a span of 9 bases. Germline V lookup: CDR1 SGHTA, CDR2 FQGNSA. The CDR3 spans 13 residues. CDR3 nucleotide sequence: TGTGCCAGCCGAAAAGGGAGCACAGATACGCAGTATTTT. Protein sequence: CASRKGSTDTQYF.

The V gene is TRBV5-1, the J gene TRBJ2-7, with TRBD1 matching 7 bases. V lost 3 bases to trimming and J lost 6 bases; unmatched junction nucleotides: 9. Germline assignment: CDR1 SGHRS and CDR2 YFSETQ. The CDR3 has 14 residues. The CDR3 loop reads CASSSGTARGEQYF. CDR3 bases: TGCGCCAGCAGCTCGGGGACAGCCCGGGGCGAGCAGTACTTC.

The chain has TRBV3-1 and TRBJ1-2, with 7 bases matching TRBD1. In germline, CDR1 is LGHDT, CDR2 YNNKEL (reference sequence). CDR3 length: 12 residues. Trimming at V came to 6 bases and at J to 7 bases, leaving 5 bases not matched to a gene. The CDR3 DNA follows: TGTGCCAGCAGATCTTCAGGGGGTGGCTACACCTTC. Its translation: CASRSSGGGYTF.

The table lists this clonotype with a few counts. The genes are TRBV25-1 and TRBJ2-4; 9 bases are a match to TRBD1. Germline lookup yields CDR1 MGHDK and CDR2 SYGVNS. This CDR3 is 17 amino acids long. The J segment lost 6 bases and the V segment lost 3 bases, leaving 12 bases of the junction unmatched. CDR3 residues: CASSDLQGARGRNIQYF. CDR3 coding DNA: TGTGCCAGCAGTGACTTACAGGGGGCGCGAGGTAGAAACATTCAGTACTTC.

The rearrangement uses TRBV18 and TRBJ2-2; D uncertain. V lost 5 bases and J lost 2, with 9 bases in between. CDR3 length: 14 residues. Germline V gene sequence: CDR1 KGHSH, CDR2 LQKENI. CDR3 loop: CASSLGVNTGELFF. The CDR3 coding sequence is TGTGCCAGCTCATTAGGCGTAAACACCGGGGAGCTGTTTTTT.